One and the same sample provided the 16 T cell receptor beta chains below, sequenced in a study of blood T cell repertoires in COVID-19. TCRdb's copy holds only in-frame clones and misses some; the assay was immunoSEQ multiplex PCR. The sample has roughly 150,000 clones, around 84% seen once. The sample comprised peripheral blood. These receptors originate from a woman in her forties or fifties in a cohort sampled during active or convalescent COVID-19.

This chain joins TRBV30 and TRBJ1-2, with no clear D. CDR3 size: 12 residues. Germline V lookup: CDR1 GTSNPN, CDR2 SVGIG (reference sequence). Trimming removed 5 bases from V and 7 bases from J, with 14 bases in between. The CDR3 loop reads CAWERRGSGYTF. CDR3 bases: TGTGCCTGGGAGAGGCGCGGTTCTGGCTACACCTTC.

V gene TRBV10-2 combines with J gene TRBJ1-1, with TRBD1 as a possible D gene (6 bases). Germline V gene data show CDR1 as WSHSY and CDR2 as SAAADI. V gave up 5 bases and J gave up 3 bases, with 13 bases separating them. This CDR3 is built from 14 residues. The CDR3 reads CASSTTGTYTEAFF. The CDR3 DNA reads as TGCGCCAGCAGTACCACAGGGACCTACACTGAAGCTTTCTTT.

The table lists this clone with a count of one. The chain has TRBV12-5 and TRBJ2-1; 8 bases are shared with TRBD1. Germline lookup yields CDR1 LGHNT and CDR2 FRNRAP. The CDR3 has 15 residues. Unmatched junction bases numbered 7, after V lost 6 bases and J lost 3 bases. This CDR3 reads CASGPGQGNYNEQFF. CDR3 in DNA: TGTGCTAGTGGCCCCGGACAGGGAAACTACAATGAGCAGTTCTTC.

This clone came up a few times. J is TRBJ2-3 and V is TRBV7-9, with 9 nucleotides matching TRBD1. V shed 1 base, J shed 4 bases, and the junction held 6 bases outside the gene matches. The CDR3 contains 16 residues. Germline CDR1 SEHNR, CDR2 FQNEAQ (reference sequence). The CDR3 loop reads CASSLGQDRGSDTQYF. For the CDR3, the DNA is TGTGCCAGCAGCTTAGGGCAGGACAGGGGCTCAGATACGCAGTATTTT.

The rearrangement uses TRBV19 and TRBJ1-1, with D unclear. V lost 5 bases, J lost 4 bases, and 14 bases lay in between. This CDR3 is built from 14 residues. The germline V gene encodes CDR1 LNHDA and CDR2 SQIVND (reference sequence). CDR3 sequence reads: CASSPIGKGTEAFF. CDR3 coding DNA: TGTGCCAGTAGTCCGATCGGGAAGGGCACTGAAGCTTTCTTT.

V gene TRBV19 combines with J gene TRBJ2-7; TRBD1 matches 7 bases. The CDR3 sequence is 15 residues long. Germline V gives CDR1 LNHDA, CDR2 SQIVND (reference sequence). V was pared by 4 bases and J by 0 bases, with 6 bases of the junction left unmatched. The DNA of the CDR3 is TGTGCCAGTAGTAAGCCAGGACAGGTCTCCTACGAGCAGTACTTC. Encoded protein: CASSKPGQVSYEQYF.

The chain carries TRBV7-8 and TRBJ2-2, with 12 bases lining up with TRBD1. V lost 4 bases and J lost 8; bases outside the gene matches: 2. This CDR3 is built from 14 residues. Germline CDR1 reads SGHVS; CDR2 reads FQNEAQ. The CDR3 DNA is TGTGCCAGCAGCTCGGGACAGGGGGCGGGGGAGCTGTTTTTT. Its protein product is CASSSGQGAGELFF. Based on the CDR3 plus reference TRBV7-8 and TRBJ2-2, the full variable domain is GAGVSQSPRYKVAKRGQDVALRCDPISGHVSLFWYQQALGQGPEFLTYFQNEAQLDKSGLPSDRFFAERPEGSVSTLKIQRTQQEDSAVYLCASSSGQGAGELFFGEGSRLTVL.

V is TRBV5-1 and J is TRBJ2-5; possible D gene TRBD1, 6 bases. The germline CDR1 and CDR2 sequences are SGHRS and YFSETQ. V shed 6 bases and J shed 2 bases, with 17 bases lying between them. This CDR3 comprises 15 residues. The CDR3 sequence: CASKGTGHVQETQYF. The CDR3 DNA reads TGCGCCAGCAAGGGTACAGGGCACGTACAAGAGACCCAGTACTTC. Looking up the rest from reference TRBV5-1 and TRBJ2-5 gives the full variable domain: KAGVTQTPRYLIKTRGQQVTLSCSPISGHRSVSWYQQTPGQGLQFLFEYFSETQRNKGNFPGRFSGRQFSNSRSEMNVSTLELGDSALYLCASKGTGHVQETQYFGPGTRLLVL.

J is TRBJ1-6 and V is TRBV7-8; D may be TRBD1 (6 bases). V lost 5 bases and J 9 bases, leaving 20 bases between the germline ends. Germline assignment: CDR1 SGHVS and CDR2 FQNEAQ. The CDR3 covers 16 residues. CDR3 DNA: TGTGCCAGCAGCCCTAGTAGGGTAGGGGGTGTTTCACCCCTCCACTTT. Translating gives CASSPSRVGGVSPLHF.

The gene calls are TRBV3-1 (or the pseudogene TRBV3-2) and TRBJ1-6; TRBD1 is a possible D gene (6 bases). V lost 7 bases to trimming and J lost 2 bases, with 15 bases between them. This CDR3 contains 16 residues. The germline gives CDR1 LGHDT, CDR2 YNNKEL (reference sequence). In nucleotides, the CDR3 is TGTGCCAGCACCCAGACCCACAGGGCCTATAATTCACCCCTCCACTTT. It translates to CASTQTHRAYNSPLHF.

The V and J genes are TRBV7-2 and TRBJ2-5, with 8 bases lining up with TRBD2. J was trimmed by 1 base and V by 1 base; bases with no gene match: 5. CDR3 size: 16 residues. Germline-derived CDR1 and CDR2 are SGHTA and FQGNSA. This CDR3 reads CASSLDAGGLQETQYF. The CDR3 DNA reads as TGTGCCAGCAGCTTAGACGCGGGGGGCCTCCAAGAGACCCAGTACTTC. The full variable domain, in which reference TRBV7-2 and TRBJ2-5 provide the parts outside the CDR3, is GAGVSQSPSNKVTEKGKDVELRCDPISGHTALYWYRQSLGQGLEFLIYFQGNSAPDKSGLPSDRFSAERTGGSVSTLTIQRTQQEDSAVYLCASSLDAGGLQETQYFGPGTRLLVL.

The chain employs TRBV19 and TRBJ1-5; 8 nucleotides match TRBD1. With V trimmed by 7 bases and J by 2 bases, 7 bases remained unmatched. The CDR3 has 15 amino acids. Germline V gene data show CDR1 as LNHDA and CDR2 as SQIVND (reference sequence). CDR3 coding DNA: TGTGCCAGTACCAGTGCGACAGGGGGCAATCAGCCCCAGCATTTT. Translating gives CASTSATGGNQPQHF.

The genes are TRBV7-3 and TRBJ2-2, with 7 bases aligning to TRBD2. CDR1 is SGHTA and CDR2 is FQGTGA in the germline V gene. The CDR3 covers 16 residues. V lost 5 bases and J lost 7; bases outside the gene matches: 13. CDR3 coding DNA: TGTGCCAGCAGCAGGGGACTACTGGGCTCAGTCGGGGAGCTGTTTTTT. Encoded protein: CASSRGLLGSVGELFF.

This clone showed up just once. This sequence joins TRBV5-1 and TRBJ2-5; a possible D gene is TRBD1 (5 bases). The germline V gene encodes CDR1 SGHRS and CDR2 YFSETQ. With 0 bases removed from V and 3 bases from J, the gap between germline ends came to 12 bases. This CDR3 contains 15 residues. The CDR3 DNA sequence: TGCGCCAGCAGCTTGGGGGGCGGCAGCAAAGAGACCCAGTACTTC. It translates to CASSLGGGSKETQYF.

This rearrangement joins TRBV11-2 to TRBJ2-3, with a weak D call TRBD2 (7 bases). The V gene's germline CDR1 is SGHAT and CDR2 FQNNGV. The V and J ends lost 6 bases and 5 bases respectively, with 18 bases between them. The CDR3 length is 15 residues. DNA for the CDR3: TGTGCCAGCAGGTCTGGGGGGGCCAGGATAGATACGCAGTATTTT. Residues: CASRSGGARIDTQYF.

The rearrangement uses TRBV7-9 and TRBJ1-1, with D tentatively TRBD1 (6 bases). Germline V lookup: CDR1 SEHNR, CDR2 FQNEAQ (reference sequence). There are 14 residues in the CDR3. V was trimmed by 3 bases and J by 3 bases, leaving 11 bases between them. The CDR3 spells CASSFQSGDTEAFF. The CDR3 DNA sequence: TGTGCCAGCAGCTTCCAATCAGGGGACACTGAAGCTTTCTTT. The complete variable domain, with remaining parts taken from reference TRBV7-9 and TRBJ1-1, reads DTGVSQNPRHKITKRGQNVTFRCDPISEHNRLYWYRQTLGQGPEFLTYFQNEAQLEKSRLLSDRFSAERPKGSFSTLEIQRTEQGDSAMYLCASSFQSGDTEAFFGQGTRLTVV.